The sequence of this T cell receptor (beta chain) was determined in a study of cytomegalovirus exposure and HLA in healthy donors. In the case of this clone: Its specificity is unknown.

Both 60 Vbeta primers and 13 Jbeta primers went into the PCR. Repertoires were generated with immunoSEQ multiplex PCR, while TCRdb's copy carries only in-frame clones and drops some. The sample lists roughly 89,000 clones; 81% were seen once. General study points: An Asian-associated ancestry cluster reportedly showed fewer N-insertions than the roughly 670-donor mean in a later analysis. TCR beta sequences reportedly predicted most subjects' HLA-A and HLA-B alleles accurately.

V was trimmed by 7 bases and J by 3 bases, leaving 18 bases between them. The germline V gene has CDR1 MNHNY and CDR2 SVGAGI (reference sequence). This CDR3 comprises 15 residues. Material for sequencing was PBMCs. The clonotype comes from a woman in her thirties in good health and CMV-seronegative. J is TRBJ1-1 and V is TRBV6-6; D possibly corresponds to TRBD1 (5 bases). This CDR3 is CASTRRLGGDTEAFF. CDR3 nucleotides: TGTGCCAGCACGCGGAGGTTGGGGGGGGACACTGAAGCTTTCTTT.